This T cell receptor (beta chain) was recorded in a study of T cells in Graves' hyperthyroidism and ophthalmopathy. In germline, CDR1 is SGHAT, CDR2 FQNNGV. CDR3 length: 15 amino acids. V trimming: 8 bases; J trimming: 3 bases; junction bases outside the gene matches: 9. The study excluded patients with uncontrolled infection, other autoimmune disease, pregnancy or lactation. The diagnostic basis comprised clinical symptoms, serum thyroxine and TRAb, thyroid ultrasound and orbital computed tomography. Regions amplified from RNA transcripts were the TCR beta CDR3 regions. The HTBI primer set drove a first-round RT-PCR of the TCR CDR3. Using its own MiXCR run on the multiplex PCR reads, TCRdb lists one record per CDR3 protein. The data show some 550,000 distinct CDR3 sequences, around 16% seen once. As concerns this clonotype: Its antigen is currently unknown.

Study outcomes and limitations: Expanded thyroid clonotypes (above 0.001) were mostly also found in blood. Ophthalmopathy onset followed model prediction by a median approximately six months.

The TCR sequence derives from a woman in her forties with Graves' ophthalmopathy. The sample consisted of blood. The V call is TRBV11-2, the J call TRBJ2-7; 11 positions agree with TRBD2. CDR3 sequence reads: CASCTTSGTNYEQYF. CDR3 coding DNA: TGTGCCAGCTGCACGACTAGCGGGACCAACTACGAGCAGTACTTC.